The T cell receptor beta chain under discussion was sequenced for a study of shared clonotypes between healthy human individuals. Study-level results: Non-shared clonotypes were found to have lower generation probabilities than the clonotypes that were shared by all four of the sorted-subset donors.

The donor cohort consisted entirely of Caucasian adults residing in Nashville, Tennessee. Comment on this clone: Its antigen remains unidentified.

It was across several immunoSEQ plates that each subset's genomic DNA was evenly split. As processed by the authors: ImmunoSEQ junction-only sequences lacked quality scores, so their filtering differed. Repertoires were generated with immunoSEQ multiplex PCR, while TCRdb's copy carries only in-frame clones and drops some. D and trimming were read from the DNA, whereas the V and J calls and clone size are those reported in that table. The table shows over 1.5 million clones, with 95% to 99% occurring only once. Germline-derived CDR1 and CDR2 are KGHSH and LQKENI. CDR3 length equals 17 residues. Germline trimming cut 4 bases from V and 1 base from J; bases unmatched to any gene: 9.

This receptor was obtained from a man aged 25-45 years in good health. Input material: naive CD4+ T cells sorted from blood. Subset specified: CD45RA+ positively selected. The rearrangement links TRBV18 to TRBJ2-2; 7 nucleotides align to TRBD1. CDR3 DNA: TGTGCCAGCTCACAGAAATCAAGGGACAGGAACACCGGGGAGCTGTTTTTT. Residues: CASSQKSRDRNTGELFF.